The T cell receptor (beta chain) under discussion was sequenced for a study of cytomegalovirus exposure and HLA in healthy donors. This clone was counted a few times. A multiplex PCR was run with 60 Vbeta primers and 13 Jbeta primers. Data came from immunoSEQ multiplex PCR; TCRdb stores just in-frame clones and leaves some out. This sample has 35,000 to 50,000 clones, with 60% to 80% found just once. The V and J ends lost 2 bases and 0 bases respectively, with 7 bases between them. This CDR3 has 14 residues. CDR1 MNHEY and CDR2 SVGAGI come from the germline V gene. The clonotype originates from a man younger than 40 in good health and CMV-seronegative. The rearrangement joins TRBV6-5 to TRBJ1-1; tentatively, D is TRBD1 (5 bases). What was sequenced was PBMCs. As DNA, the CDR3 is TGTGCCAGCAGTTACGGACATATGAACACTGAAGCTTTCTTT. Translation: CASSYGHMNTEAFF.